Listed here are 13 T cell receptor beta chains from one sample, sequenced in a study of cytomegalovirus exposure and HLA in healthy donors. The PCR was carried out with 60 Vbeta primers and 13 Jbeta primers. Sequencing used immunoSEQ multiplex PCR; TCRdb keeps in-frame clones, though not all of them. The sample includes fewer than 150,000 clones, 80% seen only once; the top ten take 4.5% to 6%. Sequenced material: PBMCs. These receptor sequences come from a male donor in good health and CMV-seronegative.

J is TRBJ1-2 and V is TRBV18; 7 bases align to TRBD1. The V gene's germline CDR1 is KGHSH and CDR2 LQKENI. V shed 5 bases and J 8 bases; nucleotides not matched to a gene: 8. This CDR3 is 13 amino acids long. The DNA for the CDR3 is TGTGCCAGCTCAACGGGACAGCAGTTGGGCTACACCTTC. This translates into CASSTGQQLGYTF. The full variable domain, its missing parts supplied by reference TRBV18 and TRBJ1-2, is NAGVMQNPRHLVRRRGQEARLRCSPMKGHSHVYWYRQLPEEGLKFMVYLQKENIIDESGMPKERFSAEFPKEGPSILRIQQVVRGDSAAYFCASSTGQQLGYTFGSGTRLTVV.

This rearrangement joins TRBV6-1 to TRBJ2-7, with D possibly being TRBD2 (6 bases). This CDR3 is built from 14 residues. Trimming cost V 11 bases and J 6 bases, with 23 bases left between them. Germline V gives CDR1 MNHNS, CDR2 SASEGT. DNA for the CDR3: TGTGCCGTAGCTGAGGGAGGTCGGGTAGGCGAGCAGTACTTC. Its protein product is CAVAEGGRVGEQYF.

The V gene is TRBV13, the J gene TRBJ1-1; tentative D call: TRBD1 (5 bases). V lost 3 bases and J lost 11, with 16 bases in between. Looked up from germline, CDR1 is PRHDT and CDR2 is FYEKMQ (reference sequence). The CDR3 sequence is 13 residues long. The CDR3 DNA sequence: TGTGCCAGCAGCTTCTGGCAGGGTAATTTGGCTTTCTTT. Residues: CASSFWQGNLAFF.

The chain combines TRBV6-5 with TRBJ2-7; D possibly corresponds to TRBD2 (6 bases). V was pared by 5 bases and J by 0 bases, with 11 bases between. Germline V lookup: CDR1 MNHEY, CDR2 SVGAGI. This CDR3 has 14 residues. The CDR3 protein is CASSQGTASYEQYF. The DNA for the CDR3 is TGTGCCAGCAGTCAAGGGACTGCCTCCTACGAGCAGTACTTC.

The chain uses TRBV19 and TRBJ1-5; TRBD1 matches at 7 bases. The CDR3 is 14 amino acids. Germline CDR1 LNHDA, CDR2 SQIVND (reference sequence). The J segment lost 7 bases and the V segment lost 7 bases, leaving 10 bases of the junction unmatched. Here the CDR3 reads CASTPQGPRQPQHF. The CDR3 nucleotides read TGTGCCAGTACCCCACAGGGGCCAAGGCAGCCCCAGCATTTT.

This rearrangement joins TRBV20-1 to TRBJ2-7; D is unresolved. The CDR3 length is 11 residues. Per germline, CDR1 DFQATT and CDR2 SNEGSKA (reference sequence). The CDR3: CSVRVAGEQYF. CDR3 DNA sequence: TGCAGCGTCCGGGTCGCTGGAGAGCAGTACTTC.

This clone was seen a handful of times. The V gene is TRBV7-9, the J gene TRBJ1-2; D unclear. V was pared by 1 base and J by 5 bases, with 8 bases between. CDR3 size: 13 residues. Looked up from germline, CDR1 is SEHNR and CDR2 is FQNEAQ (reference sequence). The CDR3 DNA follows: TGTGCCAGCAGCTTAGACGGAGGGTATGGCTACACCTTC. Its translation: CASSLDGGYGYTF.

This chain links TRBV13 with TRBJ2-3, with D unresolved. Looked up from germline, CDR1 is PRHDT and CDR2 is FYEKMQ (reference sequence). The ends were cut back, 3 bases at V and 2 bases at J, with 12 bases in the middle. The CDR3 sequence is 15 residues long. CDR3 in DNA: TGTGCCAGCAGCTTTCCCGGGTTCCCCACAGATACGCAGTATTTT. As protein: CASSFPGFPTDTQYF.

The genes are TRBV9 and TRBJ2-3, with a weak D call TRBD2 (5 bases). The CDR3 consists of 13 residues. V was cut by 4 bases and J by 2 bases, with 8 bases left in between. The germline gives CDR1 SGDLS, CDR2 YYNGEE. CDR3 residues: CASSSGLTDTQYF. For the CDR3, the DNA is TGTGCCAGCAGCAGCGGACTCACAGATACGCAGTATTTT.

The gene calls are TRBV6-1 and TRBJ1-5; 7 nucleotides match TRBD1. The CDR3 spans 15 residues. The J segment lost 6 bases and the V segment lost 4 bases, leaving 9 bases of the junction unmatched. Germline CDR1 reads MNHNS; CDR2 reads SASEGT. In nucleotides, the CDR3 is TGTGCCAGCAGTGTTCAGGGGGTGAAAACTCAGCCCCAGCATTTT. This codes for CASSVQGVKTQPQHF.

The gene calls are TRBV7-9 and TRBJ1-2, with 10 bases lining up with TRBD1. Trimming removed 5 bases from V and 2 bases from J; junction bases left unmatched: 2. Germline-derived CDR1 and CDR2 are SEHNR and FQNEAQ (reference sequence). This CDR3 region has 14 residues. CDR3 DNA sequence: TGTGCCAGCAGCGAGGGACAGGGGAACTATGGCTACACCTTC. Translating it yields CASSEGQGNYGYTF.

This rearrangement joins TRBV6-5 to TRBJ1-6; D perhaps matches TRBD1 (6 bases). Trimming removed 3 bases at V and 6 bases at J, with 15 bases between. The CDR3 is 16 residues long. Germline V CDR1 and CDR2: MNHEY, SVGAGI. CDR3 bases: TGTGCCAGCAGTTATGGAATAGGGGGTTCTAATTCACCCCTCCACTTT. Protein sequence: CASSYGIGGSNSPLHF.

The V gene is TRBV4-2, the J gene TRBJ2-2, with 8 positions matching TRBD1. Unmatched junction bases numbered 9, after V lost 6 bases and J lost 0 bases. Per the germline V gene, CDR1 is LGHNA and CDR2 is YNFKEQ. This CDR3 has 17 residues. The CDR3: CASSSPGTGSNTGELFF. The CDR3 nucleotides read TGTGCCAGCAGTTCTCCCGGGACAGGTTCGAACACCGGGGAGCTGTTTTTT.